This T cell receptor (beta chain) was sequenced during a study of blood T cells in healthy people across ages. Trimming stripped 3 bases from V and 7 bases from J, with 13 bases between. The germline V gene has CDR1 MDHEN and CDR2 SYDVKM. CDR3 length: 15 residues. Together with a sample-barcoded 5' primer, a J-beta primer mix was included in a second PCR lasting roughly 7 to 11 cycles. TCRdb itself ran the 5' RACE reads through MiXCR, one entry per CDR3 protein. Here the sample spans 800,000 to 900,000 distinct CDR3 sequences, 62% being singletons. The rearrangement links TRBV28 to TRBJ1-6; D possibly corresponds to TRBD1 (6 bases). The receptor was isolated from a man younger than 45 in good health. The sample taken for sequencing was blood. CDR3 DNA: TGTGCCAGCAGTTTCCCGGGACACCAGAATTCACCCCTCCACTTT. Translating gives CASSFPGHQNSPLHF.